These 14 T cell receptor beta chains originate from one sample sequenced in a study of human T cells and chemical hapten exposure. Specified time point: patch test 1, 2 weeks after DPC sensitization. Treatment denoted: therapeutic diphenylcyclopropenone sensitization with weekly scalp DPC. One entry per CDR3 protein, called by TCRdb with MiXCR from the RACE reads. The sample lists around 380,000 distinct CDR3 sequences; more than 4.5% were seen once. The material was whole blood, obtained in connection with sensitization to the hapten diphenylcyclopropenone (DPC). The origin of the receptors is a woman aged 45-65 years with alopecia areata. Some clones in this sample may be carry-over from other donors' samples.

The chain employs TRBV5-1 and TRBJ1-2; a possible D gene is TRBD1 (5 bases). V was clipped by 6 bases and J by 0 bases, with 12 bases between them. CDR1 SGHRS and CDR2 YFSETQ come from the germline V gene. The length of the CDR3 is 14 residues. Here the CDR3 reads CASTVTDPNYGYTF. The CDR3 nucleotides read TGCGCCAGCACCGTGACAGACCCTAACTATGGCTACACCTTC.

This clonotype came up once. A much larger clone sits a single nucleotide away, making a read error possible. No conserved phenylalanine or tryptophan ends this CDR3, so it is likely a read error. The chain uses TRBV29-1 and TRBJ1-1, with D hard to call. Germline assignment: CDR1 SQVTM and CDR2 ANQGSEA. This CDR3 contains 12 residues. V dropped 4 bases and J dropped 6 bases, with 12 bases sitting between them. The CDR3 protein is CSVVESGAEAFL. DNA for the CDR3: TGCAGCGTTGTGGAGAGCGGAGCTGAAGCTTTCCTT.

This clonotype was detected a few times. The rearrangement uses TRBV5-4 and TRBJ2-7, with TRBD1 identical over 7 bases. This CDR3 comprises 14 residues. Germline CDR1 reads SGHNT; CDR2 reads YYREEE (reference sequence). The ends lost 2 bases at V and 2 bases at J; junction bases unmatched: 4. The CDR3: CASSFRDRAYEQYF. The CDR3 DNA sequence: TGTGCCAGCAGCTTCCGGGACAGAGCCTACGAGCAGTACTTC.

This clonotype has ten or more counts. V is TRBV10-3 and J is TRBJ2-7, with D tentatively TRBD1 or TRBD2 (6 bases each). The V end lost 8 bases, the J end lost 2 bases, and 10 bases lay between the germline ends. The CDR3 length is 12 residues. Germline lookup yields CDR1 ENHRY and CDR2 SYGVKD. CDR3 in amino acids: CAIGGRAYEQYF. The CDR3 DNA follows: TGTGCCATCGGGGGGCGCGCCTACGAGCAGTACTTC.

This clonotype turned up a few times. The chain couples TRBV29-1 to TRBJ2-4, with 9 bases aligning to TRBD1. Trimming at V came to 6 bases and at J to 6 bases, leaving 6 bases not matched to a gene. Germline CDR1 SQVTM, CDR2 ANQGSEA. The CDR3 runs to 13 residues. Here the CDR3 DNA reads TGCAGCGTGCTCCCGGGACAGGGAAACATTCAGTACTTC. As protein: CSVLPGQGNIQYF.

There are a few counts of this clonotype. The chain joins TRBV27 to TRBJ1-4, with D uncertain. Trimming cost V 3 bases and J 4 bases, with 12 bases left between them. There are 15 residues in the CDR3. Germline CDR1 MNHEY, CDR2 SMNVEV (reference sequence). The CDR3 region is CASSFRRSFNEKLFF. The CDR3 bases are TGTGCCAGCAGTTTTCGACGGTCCTTTAATGAAAAACTGTTTTTT.

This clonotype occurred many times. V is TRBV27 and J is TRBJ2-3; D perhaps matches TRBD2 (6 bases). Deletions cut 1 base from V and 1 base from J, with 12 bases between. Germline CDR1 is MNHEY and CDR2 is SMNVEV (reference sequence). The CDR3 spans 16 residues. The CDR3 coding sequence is TGTGCCAGCAGTTTATTGCGCGGGGCAGGCACAGATACGCAGTATTTT. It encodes CASSLLRGAGTDTQYF.

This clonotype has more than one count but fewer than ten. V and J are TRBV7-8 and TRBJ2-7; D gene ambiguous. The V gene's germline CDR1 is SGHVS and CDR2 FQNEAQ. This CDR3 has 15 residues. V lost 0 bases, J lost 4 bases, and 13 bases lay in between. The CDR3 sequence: CASSLAGSKKYEQYF. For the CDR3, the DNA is TGTGCCAGCAGCTTAGCGGGATCGAAGAAGTACGAGCAGTACTTC.

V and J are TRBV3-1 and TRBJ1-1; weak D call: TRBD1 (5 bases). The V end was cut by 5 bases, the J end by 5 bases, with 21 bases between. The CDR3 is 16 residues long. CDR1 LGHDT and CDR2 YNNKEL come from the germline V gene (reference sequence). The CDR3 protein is CASSEAGGQRRTEAFF. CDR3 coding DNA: TGTGCCAGCAGCGAAGCCGGCGGACAAAGGCGGACTGAAGCTTTCTTT.

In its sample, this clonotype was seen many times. The CDR3 DNA sequence: TGTGCCAGCACCGAGGGACTCCGGGACACTGAAGCTTTCTTT. Translated: CASTEGLRDTEAFF. This chain connects TRBV12-3 or TRBV12-4 to TRBJ1-1, with D perhaps matching TRBD1 (5 bases). The length of the CDR3 is 14 residues. Trimming left V 7 bases short and J 3 bases short, with 15 bases between.

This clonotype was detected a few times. The CDR3 region is CAISESTTGELFF. The CDR3 region has the DNA TGTGCCATCAGTGAAAGTACCACCGGGGAGCTGTTTTTT. The chain is built from TRBV10-3 and TRBJ2-2; D is uncertain. The germline gives CDR1 ENHRY, CDR2 SYGVKD. The CDR3 spans 13 residues. The V end was cut by 3 bases, the J end by 4 bases, with 6 bases between.

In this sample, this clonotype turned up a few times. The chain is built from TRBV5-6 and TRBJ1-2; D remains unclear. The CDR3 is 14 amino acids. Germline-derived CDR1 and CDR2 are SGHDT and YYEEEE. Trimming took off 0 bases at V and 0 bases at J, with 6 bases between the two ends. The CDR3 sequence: CASSLEPANYGYTF. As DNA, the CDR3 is TGTGCCAGCAGCTTGGAGCCCGCTAACTATGGCTACACCTTC.

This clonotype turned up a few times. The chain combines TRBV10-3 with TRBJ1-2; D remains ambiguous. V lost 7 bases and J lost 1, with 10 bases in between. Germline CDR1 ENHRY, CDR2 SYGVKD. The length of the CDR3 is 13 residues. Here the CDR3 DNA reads TGTGCCATCACCTCGTCGAATAACTATGGCTACACCTTC. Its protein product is CAITSSNNYGYTF.

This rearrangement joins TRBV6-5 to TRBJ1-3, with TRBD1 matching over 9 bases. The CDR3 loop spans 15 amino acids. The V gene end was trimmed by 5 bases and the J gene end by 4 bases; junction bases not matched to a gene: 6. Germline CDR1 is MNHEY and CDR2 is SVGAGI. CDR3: CASSTGQGRGNTIYF. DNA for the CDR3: TGTGCCAGCAGTACAGGACAGGGGCGGGGAAACACCATATATTTT.